The source of this TCR beta chain is a study of CD8 T cells in ankylosing spondylitis. This clonotype has only a few counts. Its antigen remains unidentified. Quantitative 5'-RACE with molecular barcodes generated TCR beta libraries. TCRdb re-analysed the 5' RACE reads in MiXCR, keeping a single row per CDR3 protein. The data show some 450,000 distinct CDR3 sequences, 17% seen once. This CDR3 is 14 amino acids long. The V end lost 5 bases, the J end lost 1 base, and 12 bases lay between the germline ends. The study, taken as a whole, reports: What appeared characteristic of ankylosing spondylitis blood was a TCR beta motif of under 10 highly homologous variants.

The chain is built from TRBV12-3 or TRBV12-4 and TRBJ2-7; TRBD1 might be the D (6 bases). This clonotype was obtained from a male donor with ankylosing spondylitis. The sequencing sample was made of blood, either unsorted or a sorted T cell fraction (not recorded which). The CDR3 DNA sequence: TGTGCCAGCAGTAGGTCAGGGGTATCCTACGAGCAGTACTTC. This translates into CASSRSGVSYEQYF.